Shown below are 24 T cell receptor beta chains from a single sample sequenced in a study of regulatory T cells in long-lasting Graves disease. HTBI primers from iRepertoire and Arm-PCR of CDR3 regions yielded the TCR beta libraries. Each CDR3 protein is one row after TCRdb ran MiXCR on the multiplex PCR reads. Of 580,000 or so distinct CDR3 sequences listed, around 16% are singletons. The time point is: newly diagnosed GD, antithyroid drugs for less than 3 months. PBMC RNA served as the TCR library source. A further study also used this sample, focusing on T cells in Graves' hyperthyroidism and ophthalmopathy.

The material was peripheral blood mononuclear cells (PBMCs), obtained at new diagnosis, from a patient treated with antithyroid drugs. All receptors derive from a man younger than 30 with Graves disease.

This clonotype was detected a few times. The chain joins TRBV29-1 to TRBJ2-2; TRBD1 matches 9 bases. Germline V gene lookup returns CDR1 SQVTM and CDR2 ANQGSEA. With 4 bases clipped from V and 6 bases from J, the junction kept 6 bases outside the gene matches. The CDR3 length is 14 residues. In DNA form, the CDR3 reads TGCAGCGTTGTTGGGACAGGGTCTCCCGGGGAGCTGTTTTTT. Translating it yields CSVVGTGSPGELFF.

This clonotype was counted only a few times. V is TRBV14 and J is TRBJ2-7; D possibly uses TRBD1 or TRBD2 (5 bases each). The CDR3 extends over 13 amino acids. Per germline, CDR1 SGHDN and CDR2 FVKESK. Trimming took off 4 bases at V and 2 bases at J, with 9 bases between the two ends. The CDR3, as DNA: TGTGCCAGCAGCCCTTGGGGGACCTACGAGCAGTACTTC. Protein sequence: CASSPWGTYEQYF.

This clonotype has a count of ten or more. This chain links TRBV6-1 with TRBJ2-5, with D possibly matching TRBD2 (5 bases). Trimming pared 6 bases from V and 5 bases from J, leaving 13 bases between. The CDR3 is 13 residues long. Germline lookup yields CDR1 MNHNS and CDR2 SASEGT. CDR3 amino acids: CASRAGELETQYF. In DNA, the CDR3 is TGTGCCAGCAGGGCCGGGGAGCTCGAGACCCAGTACTTC.

This clonotype appeared a few times. The gene calls are TRBV6-1 and TRBJ2-1, with 7 nucleotides matching TRBD1. The CDR3 contains 16 residues. Germline V gives CDR1 MNHNS, CDR2 SASEGT. J was trimmed by 4 bases and V by 5 bases; bases with no gene match: 11. The CDR3 reads CASSRLNRGNYNEQFF. CDR3 in DNA: TGTGCCAGCAGTCGACTCAACAGGGGTAATTACAATGAGCAGTTCTTC.

This clonotype has a count of ten or more. V gene TRBV10-3 combines with J gene TRBJ2-1; D is uncertain. Germline-derived CDR1 and CDR2 are ENHRY and SYGVKD. The V end was cut by 0 bases, the J end by 8 bases, with 5 bases between. The CDR3 covers 12 residues. CDR3 coding DNA: TGTGCCATCAGTGAGTCGAATGATGAGCAGTTCTTC. Its protein product is CAISESNDEQFF.

This clonotype was detected many times. V is TRBV3-1 and J is TRBJ2-3, with no clear D. This CDR3 is 15 amino acids long. Germline lookup yields CDR1 LGHDT and CDR2 YNNKEL (reference sequence). The germline V and J ends were trimmed by 0 bases and 8 bases, with 15 bases remaining between them. The CDR3 bases are TGTGCCAGCAGCCAAGAATCGGAAGGGTGGCGTACGCAGTATTTT. Its protein is CASSQESEGWRTQYF.

This clonotype was observed many times. V is TRBV3-1 and J is TRBJ2-2, with 15 nucleotides matching TRBD2. CDR1 is LGHDT and CDR2 is YNNKEL in the germline V gene (reference sequence). This CDR3 region has 18 residues. With 4 bases clipped from V and 6 bases from J, the junction kept 9 bases outside the gene matches. CDR3: CASSPGLAGGRRSGELFF. The CDR3 DNA reads as TGTGCCAGCAGCCCTGGACTAGCGGGAGGGCGGAGATCCGGGGAGCTGTTTTTT.

A few counts support this clonotype. This rearrangement joins TRBV20-1 to TRBJ2-3; 9 positions agree with TRBD2. The CDR3 consists of 15 residues. Germline CDR1 reads DFQATT; CDR2 reads SNEGSKA (reference sequence). V was clipped by 2 bases and J by 4 bases; unmatched bases: 7. Written as DNA, the CDR3 is TGCAGTGCTAGACCCGAAGCGGGAGGCCCAGATACGCAGTATTTT. It yields the protein CSARPEAGGPDTQYF.

The chain uses TRBV5-1 and TRBJ2-5; 8 bases are shared with TRBD2. Germline CDR1 SGHRS, CDR2 YFSETQ. The trim removed 7 bases at V and 3 bases at J, leaving 11 bases unmatched. The CDR3 sequence is 15 residues long. The CDR3 nucleotides are TGCGCCAGCTCTACTAGCGGATATTCCAAAGAGACCCAGTACTTC. Protein sequence: CASSTSGYSKETQYF.

This clonotype was recorded many times. The chain couples TRBV6-1 to TRBJ2-5; 10 nucleotides match TRBD2. This CDR3 has 15 residues. After removal of 5 bases from V and 2 bases from J, the junction contained 5 bases not matched to a gene. Germline CDR1 is MNHNS and CDR2 is SASEGT. CDR3 loop: CASSLLAGPQETQYF. The CDR3 region has the DNA TGTGCCAGCAGTCTACTAGCGGGGCCACAAGAGACCCAGTACTTC.

This clonotype was found a few times. The rearrangement links TRBV18 to TRBJ2-7; 8 nucleotides match TRBD1. The J segment lost 2 bases and the V segment lost 6 bases, leaving 9 bases of the junction unmatched. The CDR3 is made up of 15 amino acids. The germline V gene has CDR1 KGHSH and CDR2 LQKENI. The CDR3 DNA sequence: TGTGCCAGCTCTCAATGGGGACAGGCCACCTACGAGCAGTACTTC. Amino acid sequence: CASSQWGQATYEQYF.

This clonotype showed up many times. J is TRBJ2-2 and V is TRBV28; no definite D call. This CDR3 has 13 amino acids. Germline-derived CDR1 and CDR2 are MDHEN and SYDVKM. Trimming removed 2 bases from V and 3 bases from J, with 4 bases in between. CDR3 nucleotides: TGTGCCAGCAGTTTACAGTACACCGGGGAGCTGTTTTTT. Translating gives CASSLQYTGELFF. Full variable domain (missing parts from reference TRBV28 and TRBJ2-2): DVKVTQSSRYLVKRTGEKVFLECVQDMDHENMFWYRQDPGLGLRLIYFSYDVKMKEKGDIPEGYSVSREKKERFSLILESASTNQTSMYLCASSLQYTGELFFGEGSRLTVL.

This clonotype was seen ten or more times. The chain uses TRBV10-3 and TRBJ1-1; D is unclear. The germline V and J ends were trimmed by 6 bases and 2 bases, with 10 bases remaining between them. The CDR3 runs to 13 residues. Germline CDR1 is ENHRY and CDR2 is SYGVKD. The CDR3 coding sequence is TGTGCCATCAGCGCAAATACTAACACTGAAGCTTTCTTT. Protein sequence: CAISANTNTEAFF.

The chain couples TRBV18 to TRBJ2-7, with 9 bases matching TRBD1. CDR1 and CDR2 from the germline V gene are KGHSH and LQKENI. The CDR3 has 15 residues. V lost 3 bases to trimming and J lost 4 bases; unmatched junction nucleotides: 7. The CDR3 loop reads CASSPSGTGRYEQYF. CDR3 coding DNA: TGTGCCAGCTCACCCTCCGGGACAGGGAGGTACGAGCAGTACTTC.

About this clonotype: One base away lies a much larger clone, so this may be a sequencing read error. This sequence joins TRBV6-1 and TRBJ2-1; 8 positions match TRBD2. The germline gives CDR1 MNHNS, CDR2 SASEGT. CDR3 length: 15 amino acids. The CDR3 loop reads CTSSEEAGGSNEQFF. Written as DNA, the CDR3 is TGTACCAGCAGTGAAGAGGCGGGAGGTTCCAATGAGCAGTTCTTC.

The chain links TRBV9 to TRBJ2-2, with 8 bases identical to TRBD2. CDR3 length: 17 amino acids. V lost 8 bases, J lost 4 bases, and 16 bases stayed unmatched. Germline CDR1 and CDR2: SGDLS and YYNGEE. The CDR3 DNA is TGTGCCAGGATTTCTGCGAGTAGCGGGATTCTCACCGGGGAGCTGTTTTTT. This codes for CARISASSGILTGELFF.

This clonotype was counted many times. The chain has TRBV12-3 or TRBV12-4 and TRBJ2-2; 15 bases align to TRBD2. The junction had 8 bases not matched to a gene; V was cut back by 6 bases and J by 3 bases. This CDR3 contains 18 residues. CDR3 nucleotides: TGTGCCAGCAGCTCTGGACTAGCGGGAGGGCCGGACACCGGGGAGCTGTTTTTT. This encodes CASSSGLAGGPDTGELFF.

A few counts support this clonotype. This chain joins TRBV27 and TRBJ1-5; a weak D match, TRBD1 (5 bases). The CDR3 extends over 15 amino acids. Germline V gene lookup returns CDR1 MNHEY and CDR2 SMNVEV (reference sequence). The germline V and J ends were trimmed by 0 bases and 4 bases, with 10 bases remaining between them. This CDR3 is CASSLSPKGNQPQHF. The DNA for the CDR3 is TGTGCCAGCAGTTTATCCCCCAAGGGGAATCAGCCCCAGCATTTT.

This clonotype was observed many times. The J gene is TRBJ2-3, the V gene TRBV28; TRBD2 matches at 12 bases. From germline, CDR1 is MDHEN and CDR2 SYDVKM. Trimming at V came to 3 bases and at J to 4 bases, leaving 14 bases not matched to a gene. The CDR3 runs 19 residues. Here the CDR3 reads CASSFTRDWTSGTPDTQYF. DNA for the CDR3: TGTGCCAGCAGTTTTACCCGGGATTGGACTAGCGGGACCCCAGATACGCAGTATTTT. Full variable domain (outside the CDR3, taken from reference TRBV28 and TRBJ2-3): DVKVTQSSRYLVKRTGEKVFLECVQDMDHENMFWYRQDPGLGLRLIYFSYDVKMKEKGDIPEGYSVSREKKERFSLILESASTNQTSMYLCASSFTRDWTSGTPDTQYFGPGTRLTVL.

As regards this clonotype: This may come from a read error, since a much larger clone is one base off. The CDR3 spells CASSPSGLAGREQFF. The DNA for the CDR3 is TGTGCCAGCAGCCCCTCGGGACTAGCGGGAAGGGAGCAGTTCTTC. V gene TRBV3-1 combines with J gene TRBJ2-1; 13 bases align to TRBD2. Per germline, CDR1 LGHDT and CDR2 YNNKEL (reference sequence). J was trimmed by 10 bases and V by 4 bases; bases with no gene match: 7. The CDR3 loop spans 15 amino acids.

This clonotype was counted many times. At one of its ends the junction is not consistent with the germline gene, which may arise from a read error. V and J are TRBV11-2 and TRBJ2-1; 10 nucleotides align to TRBD2. Germline CDR1 is SGHAT and CDR2 is FQNNGV. The CDR3 has 17 amino acids. This CDR3 is CASSSLPGLASDNEQFF. In DNA, the CDR3 is TGTGCCAGCAGCTCGCTTCCGGGACTAGCGTCTGACAACGAGCAGTTCTTC.

J is TRBJ1-2 and V is TRBV28; 8 bases agree with TRBD1. The CDR3 loop spans 15 amino acids. Germline lookup yields CDR1 MDHEN and CDR2 SYDVKM. The ends lost 5 bases at V and 3 bases at J; junction bases unmatched: 8. As DNA, the CDR3 is TGTGCCAGCAGTCAAGGACAGGGTATCGACTATGGCTACACCTTC. Translating gives CASSQGQGIDYGYTF.

This clonotype was seen repeatedly, ten times or more. The rearrangement joins TRBV5-1 to TRBJ1-2, with 8 positions matching TRBD1. Germline lookup yields CDR1 SGHRS and CDR2 YFSETQ. V gave up 7 bases and J gave up 6 bases; unmatched junction bases: 11. The length of the CDR3 is 14 residues. In DNA form, the CDR3 reads TGCGCCAGCGGTACAGGGGGAGTTGGCGATGGCTACACCTTC. This encodes CASGTGGVGDGYTF.

This clonotype occurred a few times. The chain links TRBV7-6 to TRBJ1-3; TRBD1 is a possible D gene (5 bases). This CDR3 contains 13 residues. In germline, CDR1 is SGHVS, CDR2 FNYEAQ. V was trimmed by 6 bases and J by 4 bases, leaving 10 bases between them. The CDR3 loop reads CASSWGVGNTIYF. In DNA, the CDR3 is TGTGCCAGCAGTTGGGGGGTCGGAAACACCATATATTTT.